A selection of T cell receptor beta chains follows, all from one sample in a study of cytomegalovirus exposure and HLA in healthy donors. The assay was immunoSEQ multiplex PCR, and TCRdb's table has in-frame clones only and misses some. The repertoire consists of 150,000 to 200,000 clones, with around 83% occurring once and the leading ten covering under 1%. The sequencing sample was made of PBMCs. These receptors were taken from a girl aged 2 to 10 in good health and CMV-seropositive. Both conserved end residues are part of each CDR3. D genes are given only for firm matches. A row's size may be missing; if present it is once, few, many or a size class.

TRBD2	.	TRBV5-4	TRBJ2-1	TGTGCCAGCAGCTTAGGCGGGAGGGAGTTGGACAATGAGCAGTTCTTC	CASSLGGRELDNEQFF
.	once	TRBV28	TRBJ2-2	TGTGCCAGCAGTTTAGCGGGGCGGAACACCGGGGAGCTGTTTTTT	CASSLAGRNTGELFF
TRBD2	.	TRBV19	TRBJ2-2	TGTGCCAGTAGTATTTGGACTAGCGGCACGGGGGAGCTGTTTTTT	CASSIWTSGTGELFF
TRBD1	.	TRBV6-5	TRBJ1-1	TGTGCCAGCAGTTACTCGAATCAGGGGGCTGAAGCTTTCTTT	CASSYSNQGAEAFF
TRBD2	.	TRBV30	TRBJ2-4	TGTGCCTGGACCCGGCGGGAGGGCCTGAACATTCAGTACTTC	CAWTRREGLNIQYF
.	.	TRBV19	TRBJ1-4	TGTGCCAGTAGCTACAGGGCAACTAATGAAAAACTGTTTTTT	CASSYRATNEKLFF
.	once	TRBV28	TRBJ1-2	TGTGCCAGCAGTTTATCCCTACGACAGTATGGCTACACCTTC	CASSLSLRQYGYTF
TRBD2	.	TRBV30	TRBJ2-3	TGTGCCTGGAGTGCCCGAAGGACTAGCGGGAGCCCAGATACGCAGTATTTT	CAWSARRTSGSPDTQYF
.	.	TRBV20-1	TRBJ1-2	TGCAGTGCTCGTTTTTATGGCTACACCTTC	CSARFYGYTF
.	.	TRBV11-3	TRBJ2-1	TGTGCCAGCAGCTCAGGCAATGAGCAGTTCTTC	CASSSGNEQFF
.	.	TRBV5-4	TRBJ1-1	TGTGCCAGCAGCCCGACACGGAACACTGAAGCTTTCTTT	CASSPTRNTEAFF
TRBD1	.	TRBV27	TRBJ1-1	TGTGCCAGCAGTCCACGGGACAGGTTGAAGGACACTGAAGCTTTCTTT	CASSPRDRLKDTEAFF
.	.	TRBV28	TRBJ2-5	TGTGCCAGCAGTACTCCAGGGGAGACCCAGTACTTC	CASSTPGETQYF
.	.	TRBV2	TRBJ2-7	TGTGCCAGCAGTCTACCTTCAGGGCCGCAACAGTACTTC	CASSLPSGPQQYF
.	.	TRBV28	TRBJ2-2	TGTGCCAGCACCGGAGTCCCCACCACCGGGGAGCTGTTTTTT	CASTGVPTTGELFF
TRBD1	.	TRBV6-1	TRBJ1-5	TGTGCCAGCAGTGACGGGACAGGGAGGGAGCAGCCCCAGCATTTT	CASSDGTGREQPQHF
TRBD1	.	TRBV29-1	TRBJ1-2	TGCAGCGTTGCGTCAGGGGGGCGAGGCTACACCTTC	CSVASGGRGYTF
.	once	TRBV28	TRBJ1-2	TGTGCCAGCAGTTTATACCCCTCAGGGGACTATGGCTACACCTTC	CASSLYPSGDYGYTF
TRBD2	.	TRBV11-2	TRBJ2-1	TGTGCCAGCAGCCCCATGGGACTAGCGGGCTACCCCTCCTACAATGAGCAGTTCTTC	CASSPMGLAGYPSYNEQFF
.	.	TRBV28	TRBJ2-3	TGTGCCAGTAGAGGTAGCACAGATACGCAGTATTTT	CASRGSTDTQYF
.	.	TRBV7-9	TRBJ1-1	TGTGCCAGCAGCCCCTCATTTAGGGGTCGGAGGGTCTTT	CASSPSFRGRRVF
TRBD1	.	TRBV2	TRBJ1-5	TGTGCCAGCGGAGGGACAGCTTATCAGCCCCAGCATTTT	CASGGTAYQPQHF
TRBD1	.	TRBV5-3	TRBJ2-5	TGTGCCAGAAGCTTGGCCAGGACAGGGGAGGCCCAAGAGACCCAGTACTTC	CARSLARTGEAQETQYF
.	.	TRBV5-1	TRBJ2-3	TGCGCCAGCAGCTTGACAGACACAGATACGCAGTATTTT	CASSLTDTDTQYF
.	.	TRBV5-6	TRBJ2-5	TGTGCCAGCAGCTTGTATAGCGGCCCAAGGACCCAGTACTTC	CASSLYSGPRTQYF
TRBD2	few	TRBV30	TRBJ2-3	TGTGCCTGGATTCCCACCGTAGCGGGAGAGAGAACAGATACGCAGTATTTT	CAWIPTVAGERTDTQYF
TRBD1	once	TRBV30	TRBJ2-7	TGTGCCTGGAGTGTACCCCCCTCCGGGACAGGGACTTCCTACGAGCAGTACTTC	CAWSVPPSGTGTSYEQYF
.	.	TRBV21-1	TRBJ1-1	TGTGCCAGCAGCATCGAACAGGGGGGGTCGCCTGAAGCTTTCTTT	CASSIEQGGSPEAFF
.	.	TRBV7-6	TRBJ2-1	TGTGCCAGCAGCTTTCCCTCCGGGGGTAATGAGCAGTTCTTC	CASSFPSGGNEQFF
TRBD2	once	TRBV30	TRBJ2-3	TGTGCCTGGAGTGTTTGGGCGGGAGCGGGAGATACGCAGTATTTT	CAWSVWAGAGDTQYF
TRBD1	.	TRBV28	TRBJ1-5	TGTGCCAGCACAGACAGGGGTTTTAGCAATCAGCCCCAGCATTTT	CASTDRGFSNQPQHF
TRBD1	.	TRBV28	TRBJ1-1	TGTGCCAGCAGCTCCTTCCCCGGGACAGGGAGGGAAACTGAAGCTTTCTTT	CASSSFPGTGRETEAFF
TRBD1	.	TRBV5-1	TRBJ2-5	TGCGCCAGCAGCTTGGGGGGACAGGGGAAGACCCAGTACTTC	CASSLGGQGKTQYF
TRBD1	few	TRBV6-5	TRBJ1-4	TGTGCCAGCAGTTACTCACCCAGGGGGCCCGAGGAAAAACTGTTTTTT	CASSYSPRGPEEKLFF
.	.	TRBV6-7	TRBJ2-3	TGTGCCAGCAGTTTCTTCAAACGGGAGAGCCCAGATACGCAGTATTTT	CASSFFKRESPDTQYF
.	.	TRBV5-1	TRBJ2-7	TGCGCCAGCAGCTTGGCCCGTTACGGGGGCTACGAGCAGTACTTC	CASSLARYGGYEQYF
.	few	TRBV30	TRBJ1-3	TGTGCCTGGAGTGGGACACCGAGGCCGCCAAACACCATATATTTT	CAWSGTPRPPNTIYF
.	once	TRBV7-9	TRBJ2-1	TGTGCCAGCAGCTATACCGGGGGATATAATGAGCAGTTCTTC	CASSYTGGYNEQFF
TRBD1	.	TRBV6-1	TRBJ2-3	TGTGCCAGCAGTGTCGGACAGGGAGGAGGCACAGATACGCAGTATTTT	CASSVGQGGGTDTQYF
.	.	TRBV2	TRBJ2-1	TGTGCCAGCAGTGAAGGTTGGGCAGGGGTAAGGAATGAGCAGTTCTTC	CASSEGWAGVRNEQFF
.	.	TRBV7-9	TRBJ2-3	TGTGCCAGCAGCTTAGATTCCGTGGATACGCAGTATTTT	CASSLDSVDTQYF
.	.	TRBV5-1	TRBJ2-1	TGCGCCAGCAGCGGGGGGACAGACTACAATGAGCAGTTCTTC	CASSGGTDYNEQFF
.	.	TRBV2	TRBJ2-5	TGTGCCAGCAGTGAAGGCGCTTTTCGAGAGACCCAGTACTTC	CASSEGAFRETQYF
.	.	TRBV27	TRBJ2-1	TGTGCCAGCAGTTTATCGACAGGCTTCCCCTACAATGAGCAGTTCTTC	CASSLSTGFPYNEQFF
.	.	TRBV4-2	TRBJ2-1	TGTGCCAGCAGCCAAGGCCGGCGGGATCTTCTTAAGCAGTTCTTC	CASSQGRRDLLKQFF
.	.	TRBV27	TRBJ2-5	TGTGCCAGCAGTTTTTCCGGGCCTGGAGGATCAGAGACCCAGTACTTC	CASSFSGPGGSETQYF
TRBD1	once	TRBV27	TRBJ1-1	TGTGCCAGCAGTGATGGACAGGGCGCTGAAGCTTTCTTT	CASSDGQGAEAFF
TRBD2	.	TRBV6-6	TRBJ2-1	TGTGCCAGCAGTTTCCGACTAGCGGGAGCTCAGAATGAGCAGTTCTTC	CASSFRLAGAQNEQFF
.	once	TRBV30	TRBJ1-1	TGTGCCTGGGCAGACAGGACGACGACTGGAGCTGAAGCTTTCTTT	CAWADRTTTGAEAFF
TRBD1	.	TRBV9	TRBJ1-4	TGTGCCAGCAGCGCTTGGACAGGTCCTAATGAAAAACTGTTTTTT	CASSAWTGPNEKLFF
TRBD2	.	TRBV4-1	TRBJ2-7	TGCGCCAGCAGCCAAGGGACTAGCCTCACTCGTAGTCCCTACGAGCAGTACTTC	CASSQGTSLTRSPYEQYF
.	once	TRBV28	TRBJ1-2	TGTGCCAGCAGTTTCGCCCGGGCAGGGCTGAAGGGCTACACCTTC	CASSFARAGLKGYTF
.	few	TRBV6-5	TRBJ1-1	TGTGCCAGCAGCCGGCCGGGAGAAGCTTTCTTT	CASSRPGEAFF